This T cell receptor (beta chain) derives from a study of siplizumab effects on memory and regulatory T cells. Study findings and constraints: Naive T cells seemed more diverse than memory cells; they also seemed major alloresponse contributors.

There are 13 residues in the CDR3. Details on this clone: Its antigen is unknown.

TCR templates numbering 75,000 to 100,000 were assayed per sample. Sequencing used immunoSEQ multiplex PCR; TCRdb keeps in-frame clones, though not all of them. The profile shows roughly 50,000 clones, roughly 87% of them singletons. Material for sequencing was naive CD8+ T cells sorted from blood. This chain uses TRBV21-1 with TRBJ1-5; the DNA was not compared with TRBD1, the D call given in the table. TRBV21-1 is given as a pseudogene. This clonotype was obtained from a human donor in good health. The CDR3 loop reads CASSKRGSQPQHF. The CDR3 DNA is TGTGCCAGCAGCAAAAGGGGTAGTCAGCCCCAGCATTTT.